This passage covers 10 T cell receptor beta chains from one sample sequenced in a study of identical twins. MiXCR was run by TCRdb on the 5' RACE reads, yielding one entry per CDR3 protein. The data show 700,000 or so distinct CDR3 sequences, about 20% seen once. The same specimen was also included in a second study, on T cells expressing NK-cell markers.

The sample consisted of PBMCs. The source of these receptors is a woman between 18 and 29 years old in good health.

This rearrangement joins TRBV10-2 to TRBJ2-5; 8 nucleotides match TRBD2. The CDR3 contains 17 residues. The V segment lost 0 bases and the J segment 1 base; nucleotides outside the gene matches: 7. The germline CDR1 and CDR2 sequences are WSHSY and SAAADI. CDR3 protein: CASSESPTSATQETQYF. The CDR3 region has the DNA TGCGCCAGCAGTGAGTCGCCGACTAGCGCCACCCAAGAGACCCAGTACTTC.

This clonotype was seen many times. The chain joins TRBV20-1 to TRBJ1-2, with 7 bases lining up with TRBD1. CDR1 DFQATT and CDR2 SNEGSKA come from the germline V gene (reference sequence). V was pared by 6 bases and J by 2 bases, with 6 bases of the junction left unmatched. The CDR3 totals 13 residues. CDR3: CSARDSRNYGYTF. The CDR3 region has the DNA TGCAGTGCCAGGGACAGTCGAAACTATGGCTACACCTTC.

CDR3 loop: CASSQVSGSYNEQFF. In nucleotides, the CDR3 is TGTGCCAGCAGCCAAGTTAGCGGCTCCTACAATGAGCAGTTCTTC. The chain recombines TRBV4-2 with TRBJ2-1; D may be TRBD2 (6 bases). This CDR3 spans 15 amino acids. V dropped 1 base and J dropped 0 bases, with 7 bases sitting between them. Germline V gene lookup returns CDR1 LGHNA and CDR2 YNFKEQ.

V and J are TRBV6-2 or TRBV6-3 and TRBJ2-1; TRBD2 agrees at 12 bases. CDR1 is MNHEY, CDR2 SVGEGT, per germline. Trimming cost V 0 bases and J 1 base; bases outside gene matches: 10. The CDR3 has 20 amino acids. The CDR3 reads CASSYSATSGSLGSYNEQFF. DNA for the CDR3: TGTGCCAGCAGTTACTCGGCGACTAGCGGGAGTTTGGGGTCCTACAATGAGCAGTTCTTC.

The V call is TRBV24-1, the J call TRBJ2-1; no reliable D call. V lost 5 bases and J lost 1, with 11 bases in between. The CDR3 consists of 15 residues. Germline V CDR1 and CDR2: KGHDR, SFDVKD. The CDR3, as DNA: TGTGCCACCAGTGCTAGGCAAGCATCCTACAATGAGCAGTTCTTC. Its protein is CATSARQASYNEQFF.

This clonotype was counted only a few times. This chain joins TRBV20-1 and TRBJ1-1; no definite D call. The ends were cut back, 3 bases at V and 5 bases at J, with 13 bases in the middle. Per the germline V gene, CDR1 is DFQATT and CDR2 is SNEGSKA (reference sequence). This CDR3 spans 13 amino acids. The CDR3: CSASVVLGTEAFF. CDR3 DNA sequence: TGCAGTGCTAGTGTGGTCCTCGGAACTGAAGCTTTCTTT.

This sequence joins TRBV5-6 and TRBJ2-3; D is unclear. The V gene's germline CDR1 is SGHDT and CDR2 YYEEEE. The ends were cut back, 4 bases at V and 10 bases at J, with 13 bases in the middle. The CDR3 extends over 12 amino acids. In DNA form, the CDR3 reads TGTGCCAGCAGCGGGATCGTGGGTGCGCAGTATTTT. It translates to CASSGIVGAQYF.

The chain recombines TRBV20-1 with TRBJ2-1, with 13 bases lining up with TRBD2. There are 15 residues in the CDR3. The V and J ends lost 5 bases and 5 bases, in that order; junction bases with no gene match: 6. Per the germline V gene, CDR1 is DFQATT and CDR2 is SNEGSKA (reference sequence). The CDR3 sequence is CSAGGGLAGNNEQFF. CDR3 DNA sequence: TGCAGTGCTGGAGGGGGACTAGCGGGGAACAATGAGCAGTTCTTC.

This clonotype was detected ten times or more. The chain has TRBV7-8 and TRBJ2-1; 7 nucleotides match TRBD2. The CDR3 length is 13 residues. Germline V gene sequence: CDR1 SGHVS, CDR2 FQNEAQ. Germline trimming cut 1 base from V and 7 bases from J; bases unmatched to any gene: 1. The CDR3 is CASSLGGRNEQFF. CDR3 DNA sequence: TGTGCCAGCAGCTTAGGCGGGAGAAATGAGCAGTTCTTC.

The rearrangement joins TRBV29-1 to TRBJ2-5, with 7 bases matching TRBD2. After removal of 2 bases from V and 7 bases from J, the junction contained 13 bases not matched to a gene. The CDR3 consists of 15 residues. Looked up from germline, CDR1 is SQVTM and CDR2 is ANQGSEA. The CDR3 here is CSVEWSLAVGVTQYF. The CDR3 nucleotides read TGCAGCGTTGAATGGAGTCTAGCGGTTGGTGTGACCCAGTACTTC.